One sample yielded the 4 T cell receptor beta chains listed below, sequenced in a study of OX40 agonist ivuxolimab in advanced cancers. The method was the immunoSEQ multiplex PCR assay. TCRdb took this table from immuneACCESS and kept in-frame rearrangements with V and J called. Such tables lack part of the clones; where checked against another copy, unresolved V genes explain under half of the gap, and the rest is unexplained. The sample records about 22,000 clones, more than 80% of which are singletons. The ten largest clones add up to roughly a third of the sample. The source material was CD4+ or CD8+ T cells sorted from blood, sampled in a trial of the OX40 agonist ivuxolimab. These receptors all stem from an adult with an advanced solid tumor such as melanoma, head and neck, liver or kidney cancer.

The chain uses TRBV29-1 and TRBJ1-1; D gene unclear. The CDR3 length is 12 residues. The V end was cut by 1 base, the J end by 1 base, with 4 bases between. The germline CDR1 and CDR2 sequences are SQVTM and ANQGSEA. The CDR3 loop reads CSVEAQNTEAFF. As DNA, the CDR3 is TGCAGCGTTGAAGCCCAGAACACTGAAGCTTTCTTT.

V is TRBV27 and J is TRBJ2-6; no clear D gene. Germline V gene sequence: CDR1 MNHEY, CDR2 SMNVEV (reference sequence). The CDR3 runs to 16 residues. V was clipped by 4 bases and J by 2 bases, with 12 bases between them. This CDR3 reads CASSSSGVTGANVLTF. The CDR3 coding sequence is TGTGCCAGCAGTTCAAGTGGGGTAACTGGGGCCAACGTCCTGACTTTC.

J is TRBJ2-2 and V is TRBV5-4; the D gene is possibly TRBD1 (5 bases). The V end was cut by 4 bases, the J end by 2 bases, with 12 bases between. The germline V gene has CDR1 SGHNT and CDR2 YYREEE (reference sequence). This CDR3 region has 15 residues. The CDR3, as DNA: TGTGCCAGCAGCGACCTCAGGGAAAACACCGGGGAGCTGTTTTTT. This codes for CASSDLRENTGELFF.

The chain carries TRBV6-5 and TRBJ1-5, with D hard to call. CDR1 and CDR2 from the germline V gene are MNHEY and SVGAGI. The CDR3 extends over 16 amino acids. The ends were cut back, 2 bases at V and 1 base at J, with 12 bases in the middle. The CDR3 sequence is CASSYRFPYSNQPQHF. The CDR3 DNA is TGTGCCAGCAGTTACAGATTCCCTTACAGCAATCAGCCCCAGCATTTT.